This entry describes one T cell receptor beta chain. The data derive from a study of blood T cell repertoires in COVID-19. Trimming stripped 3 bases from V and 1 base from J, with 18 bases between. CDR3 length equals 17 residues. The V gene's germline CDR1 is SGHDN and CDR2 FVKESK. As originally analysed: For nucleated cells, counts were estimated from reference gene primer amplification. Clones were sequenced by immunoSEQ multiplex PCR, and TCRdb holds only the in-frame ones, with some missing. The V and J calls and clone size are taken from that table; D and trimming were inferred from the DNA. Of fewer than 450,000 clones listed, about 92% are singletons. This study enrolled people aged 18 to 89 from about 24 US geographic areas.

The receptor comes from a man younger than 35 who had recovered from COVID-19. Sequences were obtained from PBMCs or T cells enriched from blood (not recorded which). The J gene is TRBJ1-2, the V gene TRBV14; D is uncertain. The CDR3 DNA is TGTGCCAGCAGCCAGAGCCTTAAGGGAGAACGTAACTATGGCTACACCTTC. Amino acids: CASSQSLKGERNYGYTF.